Following are 9 T cell receptor beta chains from one sample sequenced in a study of Ad26.COV2.S vaccination and SARS-CoV-2 variants. Measured with immunoSEQ multiplex PCR; TCRdb has only the in-frame clones, and not every one. The sample carries around 370,000 clones, approximately 85% recorded once. Sample treatment: about 20 received Ad26.COV2.S at low or high dose, single or two shots; about 5 received placebo; per-sample allocation not given. Samples were taken on day 63 after the first vaccine or placebo injection. Here the sequenced sample was peripheral blood, taken in a trial of Ad26.COV2.S vaccine versus placebo. All receptors come from a person aged 18-60 years who received the Ad26.COV2.S COVID-19 vaccine or a placebo.

This chain joins TRBV12-5 and TRBJ1-1; D is ambiguous. There are 11 residues in the CDR3. Germline V lookup: CDR1 LGHNT, CDR2 FRNRAP. V was cut by 2 bases and J by 11 bases, with 9 bases left in between. This chain's CDR3 is CASGLSRWAFF. In nucleotides, the CDR3 is TGTGCTAGTGGTTTGAGTAGGTGGGCTTTCTTT.

This clone showed up just once. The CDR3 region is CASSQWDNSNQPQHF. As DNA, the CDR3 is TGTGCCAGCAGCCAGTGGGACAATAGCAATCAGCCCCAGCATTTT. The genes are TRBV14 and TRBJ1-5; a weak D match, TRBD1 (6 bases). CDR1 is SGHDN, CDR2 FVKESK, per germline. The CDR3 has 15 residues. Trimming cost V 3 bases and J 0 bases, with 9 bases left between them.

The V call is TRBV9, the J call TRBJ1-2; D is unresolved. CDR3 length: 13 amino acids. Trimming removed 0 bases at V and 7 bases at J, with 10 bases between. The V gene's germline CDR1 is SGDLS and CDR2 YYNGEE. The CDR3 spells CASSVEGRSGYTF. CDR3 in DNA: TGTGCCAGCAGCGTAGAGGGCAGGAGTGGCTACACCTTC.

The rearrangement uses TRBV5-1 and TRBJ1-4; no firm D call. Germline CDR1 is SGHRS and CDR2 is YFSETQ. V lost 0 bases and J 8 bases, leaving 14 bases between the germline ends. The CDR3 has 15 amino acids. CDR3 residues: CASSLGSTGGEKLFF. The CDR3 bases are TGCGCCAGCAGCTTGGGATCAACTGGTGGGGAAAAACTGTTTTTT. Combining the CDR3 with reference TRBV5-1 and TRBJ1-4 gives the whole variable domain KAGVTQTPRYLIKTRGQQVTLSCSPISGHRSVSWYQQTPGQGLQFLFEYFSETQRNKGNFPGRFSGRQFSNSRSEMNVSTLELGDSALYLCASSLGSTGGEKLFFGSGTQLSVL.

The chain uses TRBV3-1 (or the pseudogene TRBV3-2) and TRBJ2-2; 10 positions agree with TRBD2. Germline trimming cut 2 bases from V and 4 bases from J; bases unmatched to any gene: 4. Germline lookup yields CDR1 LGHDT and CDR2 YNNKEL (reference sequence). The CDR3 contains 16 residues. The CDR3 nucleotides are TGTGCCAGCAGCCAAACTAGCGGGGTCGGCACCGGGGAGCTGTTTTTT. It yields the protein CASSQTSGVGTGELFF.

J is TRBJ2-7 and V is TRBV5-5; the D is unclear. The CDR3 length is 12 residues. V gave up 4 bases and J gave up 7 bases, with 12 bases separating them. Looked up from germline, CDR1 is SGHKS and CDR2 is YYEKEE (reference sequence). The CDR3 DNA follows: TGTGCCAGCAGCCCCCAGGTGGGAGAGCAGTACTTC. Encoded protein: CASSPQVGEQYF. The full variable domain, with the rest looked up from reference TRBV5-5 and TRBJ2-7, is DAGVTQSPTHLIKTRGQQVTLRCSPISGHKSVSWYQQVLGQGPQFIFQYYEKEERGRGNFPDRFSARQFPNYSSELNVNALLLGDSALYLCASSPQVGEQYFGPGTRLTVT.

This chain joins TRBV19 and TRBJ2-1, with 7 bases lining up with TRBD1. CDR3 length: 14 residues. Germline V lookup: CDR1 LNHDA, CDR2 SQIVND (reference sequence). Trimming at V came to 7 bases and at J to 3 bases, leaving 6 bases not matched to a gene. In nucleotides, the CDR3 is TGTGCCAGTACCCGACAGGGCCTCTACAATGAGCAGTTCTTC. It translates to CASTRQGLYNEQFF.

The chain couples TRBV12-5 to TRBJ2-2, with 15 bases fitting TRBD2. Per the germline V gene, CDR1 is LGHNT and CDR2 is FRNRAP. J was trimmed by 2 bases and V by 7 bases; bases with no gene match: 8. The CDR3 contains 18 residues. CDR3 nucleotide sequence: TGTGCTAGTGCCCTATGGACTAGCGGGGGGGGTAACACCGGGGAGCTGTTTTTT. Translated: CASALWTSGGGNTGELFF.

This sequence joins TRBV4-1 and TRBJ1-6; D remains unclear. The ends were cut back, 0 bases at V and 2 bases at J, with 11 bases in the middle. CDR3 length equals 17 residues. Germline V gives CDR1 MGHRA, CDR2 YSYEKL. DNA of the CDR3: TGCGCCAGCAGCCAAGATCTAGGAACCGCCTATAATTCACCCCTCCACTTT. This codes for CASSQDLGTAYNSPLHF.